This TCR beta chain comes out of a study of blood T cell repertoires in COVID-19. About the study: The study drew acute and convalescent COVID-19 samples from the United States, Italy and Spain. PBMCs, B-cell-depleted T cells, or T cells were the source of the cDNA or gDNA that made up the material.

Per the study methods: Amplifying reference gene primers gave estimates of nucleated cell counts. This table comes from immunoSEQ multiplex PCR, and its TCRdb copy is limited to in-frame clones, with some not included. Clone size and V and J calls were adopted from that table, with D and trimming inferred from the DNA. The profile shows about 260,000 clones, 65% to 85% of them singletons. CDR1 is MNHEY, CDR2 SMNVEV, per germline (reference sequence). The CDR3 length is 15 residues. Trimming shortened V by 3 bases and J by 1 base, and 11 bases separated the two germline ends. The TCR sequence derives from a woman between 35 and 50 years old who had recovered from COVID-19. The material sequenced was peripheral blood. The gene calls are TRBV27 and TRBJ2-3, with D possibly TRBD2 on 6 matching bases. The CDR3 is CASSFGGGGTDTQYF. The CDR3 bases are TGTGCCAGCAGTTTCGGGGGTGGGGGCACAGATACGCAGTATTTT.